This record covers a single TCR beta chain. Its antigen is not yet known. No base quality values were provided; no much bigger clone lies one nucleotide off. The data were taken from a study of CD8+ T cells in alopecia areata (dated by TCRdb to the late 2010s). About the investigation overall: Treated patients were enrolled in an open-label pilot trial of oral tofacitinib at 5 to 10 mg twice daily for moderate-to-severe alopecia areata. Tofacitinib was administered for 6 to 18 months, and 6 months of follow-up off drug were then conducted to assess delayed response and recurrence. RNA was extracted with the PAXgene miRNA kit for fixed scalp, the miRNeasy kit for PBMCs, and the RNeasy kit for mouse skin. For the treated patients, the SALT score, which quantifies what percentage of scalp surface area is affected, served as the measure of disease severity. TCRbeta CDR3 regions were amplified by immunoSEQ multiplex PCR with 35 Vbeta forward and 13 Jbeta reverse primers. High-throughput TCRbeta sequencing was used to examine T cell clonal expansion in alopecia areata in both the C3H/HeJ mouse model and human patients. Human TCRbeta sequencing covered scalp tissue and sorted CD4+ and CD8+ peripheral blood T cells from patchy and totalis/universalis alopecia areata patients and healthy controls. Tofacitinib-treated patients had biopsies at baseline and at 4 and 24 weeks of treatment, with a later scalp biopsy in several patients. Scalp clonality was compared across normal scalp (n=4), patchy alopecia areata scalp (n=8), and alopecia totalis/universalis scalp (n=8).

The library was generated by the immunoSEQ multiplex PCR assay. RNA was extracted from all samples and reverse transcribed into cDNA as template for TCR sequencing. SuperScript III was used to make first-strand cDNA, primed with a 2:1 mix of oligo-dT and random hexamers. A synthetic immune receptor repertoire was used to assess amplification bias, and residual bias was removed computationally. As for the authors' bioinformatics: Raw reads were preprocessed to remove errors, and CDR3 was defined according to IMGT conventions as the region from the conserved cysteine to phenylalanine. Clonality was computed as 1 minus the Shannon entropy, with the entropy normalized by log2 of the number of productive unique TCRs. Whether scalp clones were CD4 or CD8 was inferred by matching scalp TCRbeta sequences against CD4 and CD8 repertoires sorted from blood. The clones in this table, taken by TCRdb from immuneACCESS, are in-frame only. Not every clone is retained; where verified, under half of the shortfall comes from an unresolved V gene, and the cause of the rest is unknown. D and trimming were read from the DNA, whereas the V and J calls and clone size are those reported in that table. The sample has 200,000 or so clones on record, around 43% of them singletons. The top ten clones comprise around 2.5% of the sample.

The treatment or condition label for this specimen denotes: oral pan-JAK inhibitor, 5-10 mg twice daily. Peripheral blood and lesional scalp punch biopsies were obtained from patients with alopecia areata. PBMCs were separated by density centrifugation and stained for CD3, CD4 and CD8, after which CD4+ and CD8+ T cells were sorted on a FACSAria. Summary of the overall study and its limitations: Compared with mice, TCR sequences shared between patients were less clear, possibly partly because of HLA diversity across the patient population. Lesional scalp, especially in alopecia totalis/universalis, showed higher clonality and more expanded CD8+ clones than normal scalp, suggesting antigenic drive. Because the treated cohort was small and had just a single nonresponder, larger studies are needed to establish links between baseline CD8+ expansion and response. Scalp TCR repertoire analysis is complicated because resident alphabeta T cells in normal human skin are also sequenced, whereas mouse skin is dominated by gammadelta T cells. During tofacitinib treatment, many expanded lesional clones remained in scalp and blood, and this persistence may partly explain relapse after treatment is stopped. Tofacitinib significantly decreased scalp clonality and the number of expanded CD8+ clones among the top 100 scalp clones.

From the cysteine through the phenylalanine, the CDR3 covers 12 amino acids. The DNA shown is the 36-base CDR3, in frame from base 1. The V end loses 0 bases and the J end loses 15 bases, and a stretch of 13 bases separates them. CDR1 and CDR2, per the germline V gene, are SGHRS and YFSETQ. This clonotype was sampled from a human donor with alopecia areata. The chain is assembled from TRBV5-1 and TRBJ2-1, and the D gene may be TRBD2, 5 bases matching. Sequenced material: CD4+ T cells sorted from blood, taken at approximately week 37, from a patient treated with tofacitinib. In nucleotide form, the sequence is TGCGCCAGCAGCTTGGATGTCGGGGAACCGTTCTTC. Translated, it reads CASSLDVGEPFF.